The clone carrying this T cell receptor (beta chain) appeared many times. Its target is unknown. The time point: newly diagnosed GD, antithyroid drugs for less than 3 months. With RNA extracted from PBMCs as input, the TCR library was made. Germline CDR1 is SNHLY and CDR2 is FYNNEI. The CDR3 contains 14 residues. Trimming stripped 5 bases from V and 3 bases from J, with 14 bases between. These data originate in a study of regulatory T cells in long-lasting Graves disease. Study-level points and caveats: Persistent disease samples used TRBV28, TRBJ1-2 and TRBJ2-5 preferentially. Persistent Graves' patients showed reduced TCR diversity versus newly diagnosed patients.

For TCR beta, libraries came from iRepertoire HTBI primers and Arm-PCR of CDR3 regions. Under the authors' procedure: Samples collectively showed 62 TRBV and approximately 13 TRBJ segments. TCRdb re-called the multiplex PCR reads through MiXCR, storing one row per CDR3 protein. The V and J calls follow TCRdb's processing rather than the paper's. The sample records about 430,000 distinct CDR3 sequences, approximately 16% being singletons. These data were also filed under a second study, of T cells in Graves' hyperthyroidism and ophthalmopathy.

The specimen was peripheral blood mononuclear cells (PBMCs), collected at new diagnosis, from a patient treated with antithyroid drugs. V gene TRBV2 combines with J gene TRBJ2-7, with a tentative D call TRBD2 (6 bases). The sequence derives from a woman between 40 and 50 years old with Graves disease. CDR3 sequence: CASSTGLQDYEQYF. The CDR3 region has the DNA TGTGCCAGCAGTACGGGACTTCAAGACTACGAGCAGTACTTC. Full variable domain (rest looked up from reference TRBV2 and TRBJ2-7): EPEVTQTPSHQVTQMGQEVILRCVPISNHLYFYWYRQILGQKVEFLVSFYNNEISEKSEIFDDQFSVERPDGSNFTLKIRSTKLEDSAMYFCASSTGLQDYEQYFGPGTRLTVT.